This record looks at one T cell receptor (beta chain) sequence and its context. As yet, its antigen is unknown. Building of the TCR beta libraries involved iRepertoire HTBI primers and Arm-PCR of CDR3 regions. TCRdb reanalysed the multiplex PCR reads using MiXCR and keeps one entry per CDR3 protein. The sample has under 800,000 distinct CDR3 sequences, around 15% seen once. Looked up from germline, CDR1 is DFQATT and CDR2 is SNEGSKA (reference sequence). The CDR3 spans 12 residues. V was clipped by 2 bases and J by 7 bases, with 8 bases between them. The sample is drawn from a study of regulatory T cells in long-lasting Graves disease. Findings and caveats of the study: Relative to new patients (roughly 980), persistent patients exhibited greater sharing of public clonotypes (more than 2,500). Newly diagnosed disease favored TRBV20-1 and TRBJ2-1 over persistent disease.

Time point given: newly diagnosed GD, antithyroid drugs for less than 3 months. RNA isolated from PBMCs was used to make the TCR library. These same records also appear under a second study, on T cells in Graves' hyperthyroidism and ophthalmopathy. That investigation notes: TCR CDR3 underwent first-round RT-PCR with the HTBI primer set.

This TCR derives from a woman younger than 45 with Graves disease. The rearrangement joins TRBV20-1 to TRBJ2-2; D not certain. Sequenced here: peripheral blood mononuclear cells (PBMCs), sampled at new diagnosis, from a patient treated with antithyroid drugs. The CDR3 sequence: CSARPFFGELFF. CDR3 bases: TGCAGTGCTAGACCTTTTTTCGGGGAGCTGTTTTTT.